Only a few counts were recorded for the clone carrying this T cell receptor (beta chain). Its target is not known. TCRdb fed the reads into MiXCR, producing one record per CDR3 protein. The profile shows around 540,000 distinct CDR3 sequences, around a third of them singletons. The data were taken from a study of T cell repertoires in cytomegalovirus infection. General study results and limits: The ex vivo response was dominated by HLA-C-restricted CMV-specific TCR beta clonotypes.

This CDR3 has 16 amino acids. V lost 1 base, J lost 8 bases, and 18 bases lay in between. The TCR originated in a human donor in good health (CMV status not recorded). Some clones in this sample may be carry-over from other donors' samples. V and J are TRBV12-3 or TRBV12-4 and TRBJ2-1; tentative D call: TRBD2 (6 bases). The source was cultured PBMCs, collected from culture after CMV antigen stimulation. This CDR3 reads CASSLVGGPQGDEQFF. The CDR3 bases are TGTGCCAGCAGTTTAGTGGGGGGACCCCAAGGTGATGAGCAGTTCTTC.